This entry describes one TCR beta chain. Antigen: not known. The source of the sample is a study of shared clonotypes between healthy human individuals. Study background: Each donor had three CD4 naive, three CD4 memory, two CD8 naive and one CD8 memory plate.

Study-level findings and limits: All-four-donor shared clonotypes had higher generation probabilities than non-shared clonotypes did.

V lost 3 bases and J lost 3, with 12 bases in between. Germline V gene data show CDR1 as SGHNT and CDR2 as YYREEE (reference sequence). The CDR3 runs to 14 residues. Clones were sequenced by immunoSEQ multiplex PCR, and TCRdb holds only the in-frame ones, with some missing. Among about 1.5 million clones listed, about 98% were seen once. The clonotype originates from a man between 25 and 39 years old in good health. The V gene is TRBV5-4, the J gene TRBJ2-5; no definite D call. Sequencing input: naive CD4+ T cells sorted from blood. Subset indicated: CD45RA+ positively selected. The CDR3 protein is CASSSEPGEETQYF. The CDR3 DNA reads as TGTGCCAGCAGCTCAGAACCAGGAGAAGAGACCCAGTACTTC.